The T cell receptor beta chain described here comes from a study of shared clonotypes between healthy human individuals. Study observations and caveats: It was the few donors that limited the genetic and exposure-history diversity represented. Generation probabilities of non-shared clonotypes were lower (relative to those shared by all four donors).

Running of the assay took place at deep level. TCRdb's copy holds only in-frame clones and misses some; the assay was immunoSEQ multiplex PCR. This table holds about 2.3 million clones, 80% to 95% found once. Donors were Caucasian adults residing in Nashville, Tennessee, USA. The CDR3 consists of 15 residues. Looked up from germline, CDR1 is MDHEN and CDR2 is SYDVKM. V was clipped by 4 bases and J by 6 bases; unmatched bases: 7. About this clone: Its antigen is not identified.

The sample taken for sequencing was naive CD4+ T cells from PBMCs. Regarding subset: CD45RA+ positively selected. The chain carries TRBV28 and TRBJ2-7; 12 nucleotides match TRBD2. The source is a man aged 18-30 years in good health. Some clones in this sample may be carry-over from other donors' samples. CDR3 sequence (DNA): TGTGCCAGCAGTTCCCCGGGACTAGCGGGCTCCGAGCAGTACTTC. Residues: CASSSPGLAGSEQYF.